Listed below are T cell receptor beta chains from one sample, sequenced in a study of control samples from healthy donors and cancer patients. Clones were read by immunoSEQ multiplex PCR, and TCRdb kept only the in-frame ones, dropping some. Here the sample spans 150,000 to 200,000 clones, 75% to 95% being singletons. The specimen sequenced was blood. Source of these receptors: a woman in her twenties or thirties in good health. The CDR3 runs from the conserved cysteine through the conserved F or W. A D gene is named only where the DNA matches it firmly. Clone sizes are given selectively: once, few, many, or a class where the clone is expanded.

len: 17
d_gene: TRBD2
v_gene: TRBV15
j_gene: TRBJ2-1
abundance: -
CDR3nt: TGTGCCACCAGCAGAGATAAGACTAGCGGGAGGAACAATGAGCAGTTCTTC
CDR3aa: CATSRDKTSGRNNEQFF

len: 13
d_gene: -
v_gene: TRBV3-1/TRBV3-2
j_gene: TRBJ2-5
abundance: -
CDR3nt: TGTGCCAGCAGCCAAGGAGTCCAAGAGACCCAGTACTTC
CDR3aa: CASSQGVQETQYF

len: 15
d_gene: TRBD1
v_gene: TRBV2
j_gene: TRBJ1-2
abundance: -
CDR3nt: TGTGCCAGCAGTGCCTCACGGACAGGGGGGTATGGCTACACCTTC
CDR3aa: CASSASRTGGYGYTF

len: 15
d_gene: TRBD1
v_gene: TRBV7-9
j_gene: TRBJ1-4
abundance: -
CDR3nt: TGTGCCAGCAGCTTACGGGACAGGGGAAGTGAAAAACTGTTTTTT
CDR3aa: CASSLRDRGSEKLFF

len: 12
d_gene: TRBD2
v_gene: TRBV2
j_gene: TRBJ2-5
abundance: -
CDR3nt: TGTGCCAGCAGGGGACTAGCTGAGACCCAGTACTTC
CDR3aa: CASRGLAETQYF

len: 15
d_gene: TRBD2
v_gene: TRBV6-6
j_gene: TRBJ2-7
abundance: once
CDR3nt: TGTGCCAGCAGCCCTAGCGGGAGAAGCTCCTACGAGCAGTACTTC
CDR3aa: CASSPSGRSSYEQYF

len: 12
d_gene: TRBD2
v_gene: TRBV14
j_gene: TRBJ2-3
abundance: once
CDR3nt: TGTGCCAGCAGCGTACTAGCGGATACGCAGTATTTT
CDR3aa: CASSVLADTQYF

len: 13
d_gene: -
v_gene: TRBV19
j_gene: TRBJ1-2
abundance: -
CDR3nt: TGTGCCAGTAGTAACCAGGGGTTCTATGGCTACACCTTC
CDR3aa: CASSNQGFYGYTF

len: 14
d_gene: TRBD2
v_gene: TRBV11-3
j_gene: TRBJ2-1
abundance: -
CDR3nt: TGTGCCAGCAGCCCCGGGGGGACCCATAATGAGCAGTTCTTC
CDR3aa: CASSPGGTHNEQFF

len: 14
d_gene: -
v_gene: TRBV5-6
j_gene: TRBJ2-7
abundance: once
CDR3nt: TGTGCCAGCAGCTTGTCCGGGGTCCTCTACGAGCAGTACTTC
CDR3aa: CASSLSGVLYEQYF

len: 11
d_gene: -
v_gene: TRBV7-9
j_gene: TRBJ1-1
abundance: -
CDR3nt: TGTGCCAGCAGGCAGGGCACTGAAGCTTTCTTT
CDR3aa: CASRQGTEAFF

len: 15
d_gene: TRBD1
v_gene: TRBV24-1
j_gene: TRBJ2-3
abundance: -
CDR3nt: TGTGCCACCAGTGCCGGACAGGCCGACACAGATACGCAGTATTTT
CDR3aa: CATSAGQADTDTQYF

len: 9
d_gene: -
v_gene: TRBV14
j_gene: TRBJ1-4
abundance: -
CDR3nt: TGTGCCAGCAGAGGAAAACTGTTTTTT
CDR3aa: CASRGKLFF

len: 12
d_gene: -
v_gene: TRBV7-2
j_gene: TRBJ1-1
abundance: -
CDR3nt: TGTGCCAGCAGCTTTAGGAACACTGAAGCTTTCTTT
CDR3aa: CASSFRNTEAFF

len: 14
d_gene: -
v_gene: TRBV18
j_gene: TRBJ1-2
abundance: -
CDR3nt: TGTGCCAGCTCACCACAGGGCGCTAACTATGGCTACACCTTC
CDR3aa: CASSPQGANYGYTF

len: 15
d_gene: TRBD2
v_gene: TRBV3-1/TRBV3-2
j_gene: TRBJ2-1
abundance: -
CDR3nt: TGTGCCAGCAGCGAATCTAGCGGGGGCCACAATGAGCAGTTCTTC
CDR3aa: CASSESSGGHNEQFF

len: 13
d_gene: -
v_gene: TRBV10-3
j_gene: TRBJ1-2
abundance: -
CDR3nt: TGTGCCATCAGTGACCGAGAGACAGACGGCTACACCTTC
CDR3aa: CAISDRETDGYTF

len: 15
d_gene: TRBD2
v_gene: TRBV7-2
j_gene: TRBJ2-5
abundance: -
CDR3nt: TGTGCCAGCAGCTTAGAGGGTAGCGGGAGGGAGACCCAGTACTTC
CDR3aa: CASSLEGSGRETQYF

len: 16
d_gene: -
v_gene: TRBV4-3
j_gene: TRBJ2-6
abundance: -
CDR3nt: TGCGCCAGCAGCCAAGAGCGGGGCTCTGGGGCCAACGTCCTGACTTTC
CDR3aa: CASSQERGSGANVLTF

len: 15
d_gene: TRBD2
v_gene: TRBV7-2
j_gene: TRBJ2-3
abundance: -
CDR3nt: TGTGCCAGCAGCTTAGGGGCGGGAGGCACAGATACGCAGTATTTT
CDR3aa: CASSLGAGGTDTQYF

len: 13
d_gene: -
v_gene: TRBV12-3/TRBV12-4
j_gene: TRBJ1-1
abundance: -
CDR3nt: TGTGCCAGCAGTCTAAGACAGAACACTGAAGCTTTCTTT
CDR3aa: CASSLRQNTEAFF

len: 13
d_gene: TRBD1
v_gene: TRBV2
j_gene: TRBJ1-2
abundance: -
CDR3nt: TGTGCCAGCAGCATGACAGGGGGCGCGGGCTACACCTTC
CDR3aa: CASSMTGGAGYTF

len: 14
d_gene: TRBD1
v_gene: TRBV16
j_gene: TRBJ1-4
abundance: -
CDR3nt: TGTGCCAGCAGCCCCGGACAGGAGAATGAAAAACTGTTTTTT
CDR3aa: CASSPGQENEKLFF

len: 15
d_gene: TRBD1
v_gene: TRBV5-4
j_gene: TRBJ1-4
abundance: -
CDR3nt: TGTGCCAGCAGCTCCGGACAGGCAACTAATGAAAAACTGTTTTTT
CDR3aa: CASSSGQATNEKLFF

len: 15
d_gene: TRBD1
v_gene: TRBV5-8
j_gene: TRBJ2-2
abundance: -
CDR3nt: TGTGCCAGCAGCCTGACAGGGGTCGGCACCGGGGAGCTGTTTTTT
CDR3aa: CASSLTGVGTGELFF

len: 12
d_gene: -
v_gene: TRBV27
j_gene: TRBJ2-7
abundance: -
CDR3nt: TGTGCCAGCAGTTCCCGGGCCTACGAGCAGTACTTC
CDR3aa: CASSSRAYEQYF

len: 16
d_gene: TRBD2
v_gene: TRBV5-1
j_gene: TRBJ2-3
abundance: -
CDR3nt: TGCGCCAGCAGCTTCCGACTAGCGGGAGGGACAGATACGCAGTATTTT
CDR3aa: CASSFRLAGGTDTQYF

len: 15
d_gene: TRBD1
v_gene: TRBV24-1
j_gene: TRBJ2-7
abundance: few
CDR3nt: TGTGCCACCAGTGACCAGGGACAGCCGACCTACGAGCAGTACTTC
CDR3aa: CATSDQGQPTYEQYF

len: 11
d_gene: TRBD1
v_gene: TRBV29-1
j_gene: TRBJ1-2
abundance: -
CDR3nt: TGCAGCGACAGGGGGGACTATGGCTACACCTTC
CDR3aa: CSDRGDYGYTF

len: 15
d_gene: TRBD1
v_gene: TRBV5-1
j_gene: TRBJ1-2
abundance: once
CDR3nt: TGCGCCAGCAGCTTGGGACCGGGACAGCGCTATGGCTACACCTTC
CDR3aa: CASSLGPGQRYGYTF

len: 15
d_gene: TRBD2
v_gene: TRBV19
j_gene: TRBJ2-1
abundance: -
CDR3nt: TGTGCCAGTAGTAACAGCGGGGGAGCTTACAATGAGCAGTTCTTC
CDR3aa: CASSNSGGAYNEQFF

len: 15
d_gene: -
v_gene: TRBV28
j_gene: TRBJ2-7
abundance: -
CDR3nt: TGTGCCAGCAGTCTCCCGCCTTGGGGCAACTACGAGCAGTACTTC
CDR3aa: CASSLPPWGNYEQYF

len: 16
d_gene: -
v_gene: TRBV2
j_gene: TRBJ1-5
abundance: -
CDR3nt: TGTGCCAGCAGTGAAGGGACAGCGTATAGCAATCAGCCCCAGCATTTT
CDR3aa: CASSEGTAYSNQPQHF

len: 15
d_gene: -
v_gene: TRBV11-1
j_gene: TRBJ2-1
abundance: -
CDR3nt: TGTGCCAGCAGCTTAGCGGGAGCGGCCACAAATGAGCAGTTCTTC
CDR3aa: CASSLAGAATNEQFF

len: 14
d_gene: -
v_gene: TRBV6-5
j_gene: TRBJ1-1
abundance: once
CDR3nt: TGTGCCAGCAGTATTCACGGGATGAACACTGAAGCTTTCTTT
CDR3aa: CASSIHGMNTEAFF

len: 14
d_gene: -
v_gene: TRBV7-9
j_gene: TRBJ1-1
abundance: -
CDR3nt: TGTGCCAGCAGCTTATTCGGGCAGAACACTGAAGCTTTCTTT
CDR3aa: CASSLFGQNTEAFF

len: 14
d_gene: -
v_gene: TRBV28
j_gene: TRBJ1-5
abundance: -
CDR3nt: TGTGCCAGCAGCCCCTTACAGGCTAATCAGCCCCAGCATTTT
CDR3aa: CASSPLQANQPQHF

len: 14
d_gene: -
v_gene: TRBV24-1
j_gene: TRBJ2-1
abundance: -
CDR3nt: TGTGCCACGGGGAACAGGGCGAATTCCAATGAGCAGTTCTTC
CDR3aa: CATGNRANSNEQFF

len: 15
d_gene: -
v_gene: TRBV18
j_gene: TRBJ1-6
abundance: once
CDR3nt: TGTGCCAGCTCACCACCCGGGAGGAATAATTCACCCCTCCACTTT
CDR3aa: CASSPPGRNNSPLHF

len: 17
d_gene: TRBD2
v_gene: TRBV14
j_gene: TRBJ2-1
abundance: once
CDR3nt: TGTGCCAGCAGCCAAGAAGGACTAGCGGGAGGGGGCAATGAGCAGTTCTTC
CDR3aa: CASSQEGLAGGGNEQFF

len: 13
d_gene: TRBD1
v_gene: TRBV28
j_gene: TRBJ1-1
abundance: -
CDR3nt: TGTGCCAGCATAGGGACAGGGGTCACTGAAGCTTTCTTT
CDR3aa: CASIGTGVTEAFF

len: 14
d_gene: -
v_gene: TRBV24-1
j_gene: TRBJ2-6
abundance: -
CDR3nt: TGTGCCACCAGTGATTCTGGGGGGGCCAACGTCCTGACTTTC
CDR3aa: CATSDSGGANVLTF

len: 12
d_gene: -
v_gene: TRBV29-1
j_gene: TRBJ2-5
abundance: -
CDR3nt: TGCAGCGTTGAGTGGGCGGCAGAGACCCAGTACTTC
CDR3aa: CSVEWAAETQYF

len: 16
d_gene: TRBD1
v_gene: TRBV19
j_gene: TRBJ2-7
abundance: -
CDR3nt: TGTGCCAGTAGTATAGATCGTGGGACAGGGAGGTACGAGCAGTACTTC
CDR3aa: CASSIDRGTGRYEQYF

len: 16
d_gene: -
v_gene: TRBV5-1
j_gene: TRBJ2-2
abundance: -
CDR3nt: TGCGCCAGCAGCTTGGCCGTCCTAGCCACCACCGGGGAGCTGTTTTTT
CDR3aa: CASSLAVLATTGELFF

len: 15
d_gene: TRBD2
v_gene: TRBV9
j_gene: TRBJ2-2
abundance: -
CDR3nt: TGTGCCAGTACCTCTAGCGGGGGGGCCGCCGGGGAGCTGTTTTTT
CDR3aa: CASTSSGGAAGELFF

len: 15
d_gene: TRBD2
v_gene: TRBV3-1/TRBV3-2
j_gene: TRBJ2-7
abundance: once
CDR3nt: TGTGCCAGCAGCCCAGCGGGGGGCTTCTCCTACGAGCAGTACTTC
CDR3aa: CASSPAGGFSYEQYF

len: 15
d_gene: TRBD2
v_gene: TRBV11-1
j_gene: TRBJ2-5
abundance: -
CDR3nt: TGTGCCAGCAGCTGGACTAGCGGGACCCAAGAGACCCAGTACTTC
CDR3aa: CASSWTSGTQETQYF

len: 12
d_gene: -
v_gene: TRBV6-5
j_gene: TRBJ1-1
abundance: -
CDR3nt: TGTGCCAGCAGTAACCCAAGGACTGAAGCTTTCTTT
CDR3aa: CASSNPRTEAFF

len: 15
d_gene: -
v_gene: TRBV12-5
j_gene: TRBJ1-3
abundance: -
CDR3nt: TGTGCTAGTGGTTTAGGGGCTTACTCTGGAAACACCATATATTTT
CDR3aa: CASGLGAYSGNTIYF

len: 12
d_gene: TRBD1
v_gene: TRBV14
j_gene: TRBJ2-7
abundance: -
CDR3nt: TGTGCCAGCAGCCGACAGGGGATCGAGCAGTACTTC
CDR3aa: CASSRQGIEQYF

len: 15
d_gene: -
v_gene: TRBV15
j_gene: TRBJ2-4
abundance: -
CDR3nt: TGTGCCACCAGCAGAGATCGACTAGCCAAAAACATTCAGTACTTC
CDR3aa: CATSRDRLAKNIQYF

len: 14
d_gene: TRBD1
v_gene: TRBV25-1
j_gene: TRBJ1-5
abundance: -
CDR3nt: TGTGCCAGCAGTGGGGACAGCTACAATCAGCCCCAGCATTTT
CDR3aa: CASSGDSYNQPQHF

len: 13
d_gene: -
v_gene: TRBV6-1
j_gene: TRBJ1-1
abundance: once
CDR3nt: TGTGCCAGCAGTGAAGCCGGACAGAGTGAAGCTTTCTTT
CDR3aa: CASSEAGQSEAFF

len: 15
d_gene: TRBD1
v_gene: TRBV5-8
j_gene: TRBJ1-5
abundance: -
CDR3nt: TGTGCCAGCAGCCATGGGACAGGGGGCAATCAGCCCCAGCATTTT
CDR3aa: CASSHGTGGNQPQHF

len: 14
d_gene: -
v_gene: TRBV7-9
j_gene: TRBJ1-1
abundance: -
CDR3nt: TGTGCCAGCAGTTATGACATGCGGAACACTGAAGCTTTCTTT
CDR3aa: CASSYDMRNTEAFF

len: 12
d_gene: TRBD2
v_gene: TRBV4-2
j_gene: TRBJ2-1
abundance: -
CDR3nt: TGTGCCAGCAGCTGGACTAGCAATGAGCAGTTCTTC
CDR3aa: CASSWTSNEQFF

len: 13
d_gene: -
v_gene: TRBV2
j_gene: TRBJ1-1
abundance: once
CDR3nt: TGTGCCAGCAGTGAAGAGACCCGCACTGAAGCTTTCTTT
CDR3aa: CASSEETRTEAFF

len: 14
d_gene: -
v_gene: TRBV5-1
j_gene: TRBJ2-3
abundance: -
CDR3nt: TGCGCCAGCAATCCTGGCGGGAGCACAGATACGCAGTATTTT
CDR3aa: CASNPGGSTDTQYF

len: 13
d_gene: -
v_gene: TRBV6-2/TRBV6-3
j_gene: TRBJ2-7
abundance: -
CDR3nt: TGTGCCAGCAGTGGAACTAACTCCTACGAGCAGTACTTC
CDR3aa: CASSGTNSYEQYF